This T cell receptor (beta chain) was captured by sequencing in a study of OX40 agonist ivuxolimab in advanced cancers. Study context: Prior anti-PD-1, anti-PD-L1 or anti-CTLA-4 therapy was allowed; more than 30% had some. Broader study findings: Among patients with partial responses at 0.1-3.0 mg/kg, clonal expansion was among the lowest.

Here immunoSEQ multiplex PCR was the method, and the copy in TCRdb shows in-frame clones only, minus some. The data hold approximately 58,000 clones, with less than 95% observed a single time. In its sample, this clone was seen once. Its antigen is not identified. This CDR3 is built from 15 residues. V shed 1 base and J shed 0 bases, with 6 bases lying between them. Germline V gives CDR1 MNHNY, CDR2 SVGAGI (reference sequence). The chain recombines TRBV6-6 with TRBJ2-2, with D unresolved. The sample in question was CD4+ or CD8+ T cells sorted from blood, obtained in a trial of the OX40 agonist ivuxolimab. The TCR sequence derives from an adult with an advanced solid tumor such as melanoma, head and neck, liver or kidney cancer. The CDR3 reads CASSYYRANTGELFF. CDR3 nucleotide sequence: TGTGCCAGCAGTTACTATCGGGCGAACACCGGGGAGCTGTTTTTT.